These 29 T cell receptor beta chains share one sample of origin, sequenced in a study of T cells after yellow fever vaccination. TCRdb independently ran MiXCR on the 5' RACE reads; one entry per CDR3 protein. The sample records about 630,000 distinct CDR3 sequences, about 12% being singletons. Specimen: PBMCs, collected on the day of the yellow fever booster vaccination. These receptors were taken from a man under 40 who received the YFV17D yellow fever vaccine.

The chain recombines TRBV7-3 with TRBJ2-1, with 10 positions matching TRBD2. V lost 0 bases and J lost 9; bases outside the gene matches: 8. The CDR3 runs 16 residues. Per germline, CDR1 SGHTA and CDR2 FQGTGA. CDR3 nucleotide sequence: TGTGCCAGCAGCTTAACGGCTAGCGGGAGAGGGGGTGAGCAGTTCTTC. It codes for CASSLTASGRGGEQFF.

This clonotype was found a few times. This chain connects TRBV24-1 to TRBJ2-7, with 8 bases aligning to TRBD2. Germline-derived CDR1 and CDR2 are KGHDR and SFDVKD. This CDR3 spans 15 amino acids. Unmatched junction bases numbered 9, after V lost 7 bases and J lost 2 bases. The CDR3 spells CATSTSAGETYEQYF. CDR3 nucleotides: TGTGCCACCAGCACATCAGCGGGAGAGACCTACGAGCAGTACTTC.

Details on this clonotype: The conserved phenylalanine or tryptophan normally closing the CDR3 is absent here, so this likely arose from a read error. The V and J genes are TRBV5-1 and TRBJ2-7, with 7 positions matching TRBD2. The CDR3 consists of 16 residues. Germline loops: CDR1 SGHRS, CDR2 YFSETQ. The V gene end was trimmed by 1 base and the J gene end by 0 bases; junction bases not matched to a gene: 7. The CDR3 DNA sequence: TGCGCCAGCAGCTTGCGGGGCGGGGGATTCTCCTACGAGCAGTACTTA. Translating gives CASSLRGGGFSYEQYL.

The V call is TRBV6-5, the J call TRBJ1-2, with no clear D. CDR3 length: 14 residues. Between the trimmed V and J ends, which lost 0 bases and 2 bases, there was a span of 7 bases. Germline values: CDR1 MNHEY, CDR2 SVGAGI. The CDR3 loop reads CASSYSTENYGYTF. CDR3 DNA sequence: TGTGCCAGCAGTTACTCGACTGAAAACTATGGCTACACCTTC.

This clonotype was found a few times. This chain joins TRBV7-2 and TRBJ1-3; TRBD1 is a possible D gene (6 bases). Germline-derived CDR1 and CDR2 are SGHTA and FQGNSA. This CDR3 has 14 residues. Trimming cost V 6 bases and J 4 bases, with 13 bases left between them. In DNA, the CDR3 is TGTGCCAGCAGACCAGGGGCTTCCGGAAACACCATATATTTT. It translates to CASRPGASGNTIYF.

This clonotype has only a few counts. This chain links TRBV5-6 with TRBJ2-3, with 12 nucleotides matching TRBD2. The V gene's germline CDR1 is SGHDT and CDR2 YYEEEE. The CDR3 runs 19 residues. The J segment lost 5 bases and the V segment lost 1 base, leaving 14 bases of the junction unmatched. The CDR3 DNA sequence: TGTGCCAGCAGCTTGTACTCCTCGCCCGGGACTAGCGGGTTAGATACGCAGTATTTT. Protein: CASSLYSSPGTSGLDTQYF.

V is TRBV20-1 and J is TRBJ2-1; the D is unclear. The CDR3 has 11 amino acids. Germline V gives CDR1 DFQATT, CDR2 SNEGSKA (reference sequence). CDR3 DNA: TGCAGCGCAGCAAACTACAATGAGCAGTTCTTC. Translated: CSAANYNEQFF.

The chain combines TRBV11-2 with TRBJ2-1; D gene uncertain. The CDR3 contains 15 residues. Trimming removed 4 bases from V and 1 base from J, with 11 bases in between. Germline V gives CDR1 SGHAT, CDR2 FQNNGV. The CDR3 DNA reads TGTGCCAGCAGCTACGGACGCCTGTCCTACAATGAGCAGTTCTTC. Translating gives CASSYGRLSYNEQFF.

This chain uses TRBV20-1 with TRBJ2-3; 12 positions match TRBD2. Trimming took 7 bases from V and 0 from J; bases not matched to a gene: 5. Germline V gives CDR1 DFQATT, CDR2 SNEGSKA (reference sequence). The CDR3 is made up of 15 amino acids. DNA of the CDR3: TGCAGTGGCACCCTAGCGGGAGGGAGCACAGATACGCAGTATTTT. Translating gives CSGTLAGGSTDTQYF.

This clonotype was counted once. The rearrangement links TRBV4-1 to TRBJ2-1; 7 bases map to TRBD2. V gave up 1 base and J gave up 9 bases; unmatched junction bases: 6. CDR1 is MGHRA, CDR2 YSYEKL, per germline. The CDR3 sequence is 14 residues long. The CDR3 here is CASSQVGGEGEQFF. CDR3 DNA: TGCGCCAGCAGCCAAGTTGGAGGGGAGGGTGAGCAGTTCTTC.

This clonotype was seen a single time. The gene calls are TRBV5-6 and TRBJ1-2; D is unclear. The V end lost 0 bases, the J end lost 7 bases, and 13 bases lay between the germline ends. The CDR3 totals 14 residues. In germline, CDR1 is SGHDT, CDR2 YYEEEE. As DNA, the CDR3 is TGTGCCAGCAGCTTGGTTCTGGGTGAGATTGGCTACACCTTC. Amino acids: CASSLVLGEIGYTF.

The DNA for the CDR3 is TGCAGTGCTAGGCGCAGAGCGGCCGCTGAAGCTTTCTTT. Translated: CSARRRAAAEAFF. This rearrangement joins TRBV20-1 to TRBJ1-1, with D unclear. The CDR3 consists of 13 residues. Germline V gene data show CDR1 as DFQATT and CDR2 as SNEGSKA (reference sequence). V was shortened by 3 bases and J by 6 bases, with 14 bases between the two germline ends.

The sample holds a few counts of this clonotype. This chain links TRBV18 with TRBJ2-1; 16 positions agree with TRBD2. CDR3 size: 20 residues. V was clipped by 5 bases and J by 4 bases; unmatched bases: 14. Germline CDR1 reads KGHSH; CDR2 reads LQKENI. CDR3 nucleotides: TGTGCCAGCTCATCCACCCCCGAGGGACTAGCGGGAGGGTATTACAATGAGCAGTTCTTC. This codes for CASSSTPEGLAGGYYNEQFF.

The chain links TRBV20-1 to TRBJ1-5; D is uncertain. Trimming removed 4 bases at V and 4 bases at J, with 8 bases between. The CDR3 contains 12 residues. Germline V gene sequence: CDR1 DFQATT, CDR2 SNEGSKA (reference sequence). The DNA for the CDR3 is TGCAGTGCTAAACAAAAAAATCAGCCCCAGCATTTT. Translating gives CSAKQKNQPQHF.

The DNA of the CDR3 is TGCGCCAGCAGCTTGAGCCTCGCGGGGCTAGCCCAGAACACCGGGGAGCTGTTTTTT. Its protein is CASSLSLAGLAQNTGELFF. The chain is built from TRBV5-1 and TRBJ2-2; possibly TRBD2 for D (6 bases). The germline V gene encodes CDR1 SGHRS and CDR2 YFSETQ. CDR3 size: 19 residues. Trimming stripped 1 base from V and 1 base from J, with 20 bases between.

V is TRBV9 and J is TRBJ2-1, with a possible D match to TRBD1 (6 bases). CDR3 length: 14 amino acids. Trimming pared 4 bases from V and 14 bases from J, leaving 22 bases between. Germline V gives CDR1 SGDLS, CDR2 YYNGEE. The CDR3: CASSPRETGLEEFF. The CDR3 DNA sequence: TGTGCCAGCAGCCCGCGAGAAACAGGGTTGGAAGAGTTCTTC. The full variable domain, completed using reference TRBV9 and TRBJ2-1, is DSGVTQTPKHLITATGQRVTLRCSPRSGDLSVYWYQQSLDQGLQFLIQYYNGEERAKGNILERFSAQQFPDLHSELNLSSLELGDSALYFCASSPRETGLEEFFGPGTRLTVL.

This sequence joins TRBV7-3 and TRBJ1-2; D possibly corresponds to TRBD1 (6 bases). Trimming removed 2 bases at V and 2 bases at J, with 9 bases between. CDR1 is SGHTA, CDR2 FQGTGA, per germline. The CDR3 has 14 amino acids. The CDR3 protein is CASSLDGGNYGYTF. In DNA form, the CDR3 reads TGTGCCAGCAGCTTAGATGGGGGCAACTATGGCTACACCTTC.

The rearrangement joins TRBV7-3 to TRBJ2-3; possibly TRBD1 for D (7 bases). The CDR3 consists of 15 residues. CDR1 and CDR2 (germline): SGHTA, FQGTGA. Deletions cut 5 bases from V and 4 bases from J, with 16 bases between. CDR3 DNA: TGTGCCAGCAGCCAGCAGGGGGGTATCGCAGATACGCAGTATTTT. Residues: CASSQQGGIADTQYF. The entire variable domain, with the rest obtained from reference TRBV7-3 and TRBJ2-3, is as follows: GAGVSQTPSNKVTEKGKYVELRCDPISGHTALYWYRQSLGQGPEFLIYFQGTGAADDSGLPNDRFFAVRPEGSVSTLKIQRTERGDSAVYLCASSQQGGIADTQYFGPGTRLTVL.

This chain links TRBV12-3 or TRBV12-4 with TRBJ2-3; tentative D call: TRBD2 (5 bases). V lost 3 bases and J 9 bases, leaving 13 bases between the germline ends. The CDR3 length is 13 residues. The CDR3 DNA reads as TGTGCCAGCAGTTTTGCATTAAGGGAGACGCAGTATTTT. It specifies CASSFALRETQYF.

There are a few counts of this clonotype. The rearrangement links TRBV7-2 to TRBJ2-5; 8 nucleotides agree with TRBD2. V lost 5 bases and J lost 5; bases outside the gene matches: 10. The germline CDR1 and CDR2 sequences are SGHTA and FQGNSA. The CDR3 sequence is 15 residues long. CDR3 sequence: CASSRGASGSETQYF. The CDR3 DNA follows: TGTGCCAGCAGCCGAGGGGCTAGCGGGTCGGAGACCCAGTACTTC.

The gene calls are TRBV19 and TRBJ2-2; TRBD1 or TRBD2 may be the D gene (6 bases each). Trimming took off 6 bases at V and 7 bases at J, with 21 bases between the two ends. The CDR3 has 16 amino acids. Germline CDR1 and CDR2: LNHDA and SQIVND (reference sequence). The CDR3 sequence: CASSTPTGGGLGELFF. The CDR3 bases are TGTGCCAGTAGCACACCCACAGGAGGGGGGCTCGGGGAGCTGTTTTTT.

A few counts support this clonotype. The chain recombines TRBV2 with TRBJ2-4; 7 bases map to TRBD2. This CDR3 is built from 15 residues. The germline gives CDR1 SNHLY, CDR2 FYNNEI. After removal of 4 bases from V and 0 bases from J, the junction contained 3 bases not matched to a gene. CDR3 loop: CASSGEGKAKNIQYF. The CDR3, as DNA: TGTGCCAGCAGTGGGGAGGGGAAAGCCAAAAACATTCAGTACTTC.

The chain links TRBV6-2 or TRBV6-3 to TRBJ1-1, with TRBD1 as a possible D gene (6 bases). The germline CDR1 and CDR2 sequences are MNHEY and SVGEGT. V was clipped by 6 bases and J by 4 bases, with 15 bases between them. CDR3 length: 14 residues. In nucleotides, the CDR3 is TGTGCCAGCAGCCCCTGGGTAGGGGGCACTGAAGCTTTCTTT. The encoded protein is CASSPWVGGTEAFF.

This clonotype was counted between two and nine times. This chain connects TRBV7-2 to TRBJ2-7; the D gene is possibly TRBD2 (6 bases). Trimming removed 2 bases at V and 1 base at J, with 12 bases between. CDR3 length equals 15 residues. Per germline, CDR1 SGHTA and CDR2 FQGNSA. The CDR3, as DNA: TGTGCCAGCAGCTTAATAGTGGGACTTTCCTACGAGCAGTACTTC. Protein sequence: CASSLIVGLSYEQYF.

This clonotype was recorded a few times. The CDR3 DNA sequence: TGCAGTGCAGGATCAGCGGGAAATGAGCAGTTCTTC. It codes for CSAGSAGNEQFF. The chain carries TRBV20-1 and TRBJ2-1; TRBD2 aligns across 7 bases. CDR1 is DFQATT, CDR2 SNEGSKA, per germline (reference sequence). V trimming: 6 bases; J trimming: 7 bases; junction bases outside the gene matches: 6. The CDR3 has 12 residues.

The table lists this clonotype with a few counts. The rearrangement joins TRBV5-5 to TRBJ2-3; D is perhaps TRBD2 (6 bases). CDR3 length: 16 amino acids. Trimming stripped 4 bases from V and 1 base from J, with 16 bases between. Germline CDR1 is SGHKS and CDR2 is YYEKEE (reference sequence). The CDR3 region has the DNA TGTGCCAGCAGCGCCGAGAGCGGGTATGGCACAGATACGCAGTATTTT. Protein product: CASSAESGYGTDTQYF.

This chain uses TRBV23-1 with TRBJ2-1, with D perhaps matching TRBD2 (6 bases). TRBV23-1 has ORF status, its function being uncertain. Trimming took off 4 bases at V and 10 bases at J, with 14 bases between the two ends. The CDR3 covers 13 residues. The CDR3 region has the DNA TGCGCCAGCAGTCCGACACCCCTAGCGGAGCAGTTCTTC. Its protein product is CASSPTPLAEQFF.

In its sample, this clonotype was seen a few times. The chain has TRBV7-2 and TRBJ1-6; D unresolved. The germline gives CDR1 SGHTA, CDR2 FQGNSA. Trimming pared 2 bases from V and 13 bases from J, leaving 18 bases between. The CDR3 extends over 15 amino acids. CDR3 residues: CASSLKEQGPDPLHF. The CDR3 DNA reads as TGTGCCAGCAGCTTAAAAGAACAAGGGCCCGATCCCCTCCACTTT.

This clonotype was counted between two and nine times. The DNA is omitted, as the CDR3 cannot be located on it reliably, and the CDR3 follows TCRdb's listing. The chain employs TRBV5-6 and TRBJ2-2; TRBD1, as called in the table, went unchecked against the DNA. The CDR3 is made up of 15 amino acids, end residues included. Germline assignment: CDR1 SGHDT and CDR2 YYEEEE. The chain's CDR3 is CASSLTGFGAGELFF.